Listed below are T cell receptor beta chains from one sample, sequenced in a study of blood T cells in healthy people across ages. From the 5' RACE reads, TCRdb called clonotypes with MiXCR, one entry per CDR3 protein. The sample lists 780,000 or so distinct CDR3 sequences; roughly 25% were seen once. These records were also assigned to another study, of T cells of mothers and their children.

Input material: blood. The receptors shown here come from a boy between 10 and 17 years old in good health. Both conserved end residues are part of each CDR3. Fields, in order: D gene, clone size, J gene, V gene, CDR3 DNA, CDR3 protein. D genes are given only for firm matches. Size tells how often a clone was seen (once, few, many) or the class of an expanded clone, and some rows leave it out.

>TRBD1|-|TRBJ2-5|TRBV20-1
TGCAGTGCTAGAGAAGGGTGGGGACAGGGGGCTGAGACCCAGTACTTC
CSAREGWGQGAETQYF
>TRBD1|many|TRBJ2-7|TRBV6-5
TGTGCCAGCAGCCCCGGGACAGGGGGAAATGAGCAGTACTTC
CASSPGTGGNEQYF
>-|-|TRBJ2-3|TRBV5-1
TGCGCCAGCAGCGTACAATGCGCAGATACGCAGTATTTT
CASSVQCADTQYF
>-|-|TRBJ1-1|TRBV7-2
TGTGCCAGCAGCCCCCGGGGAGTTATGAACACTGAAGCTTTCTTT
CASSPRGVMNTEAFF
>TRBD2|few|TRBJ2-1|TRBV9
TGTGCCGGCAGCTTGAGCGGGGCTCCCAGCTCCTACAATGAGCAGTTCTTC
CAGSLSGAPSSYNEQFF
>-|many|TRBJ2-7|TRBV7-9
TGTGCCAGCAGCTTGGTCGGACAGACCTACGAGCAGTACTTC
CASSLVGQTYEQYF
>-|once|TRBJ1-2|TRBV27
TGTGCCAGCAGCCCCAGAGGGATAAACTATGGCTACACCTTC
CASSPRGINYGYTF
>-|few|TRBJ2-4|TRBV29-1
TGCAGCGTTGAAGATCTAGGACAGTCGTACTTC
CSVEDLGQSYF
>TRBD2|few|TRBJ2-3|TRBV27
TGTGCCAGCAGACTTAGCGGGGGCCCATATCTTAGCACAGATACGCAGTATTTT
CASRLSGGPYLSTDTQYF
>-|-|TRBJ1-6|TRBV9
TGTGCCAGCAGCGTAGGGGAGGGGCGAGGTTCACCCCTCCACTTT
CASSVGEGRGSPLHF
>-|few|TRBJ2-1|TRBV20-1
TGCAGTGCTAGACAGGGGCGCTCCTACAATGAGCAGTTCTTC
CSARQGRSYNEQFF
>TRBD2|-|TRBJ2-1|TRBV5-1
TGCGCCAGCAGCCGAGGCGGGGGGGCTAAGTTCTTC
CASSRGGGAKFF
>-|-|TRBJ1-2|TRBV9
TGTGCCAGCAGCGTAGAACCCGGACGGGACTATGGCTACACCTTC
CASSVEPGRDYGYTF
>-|few|TRBJ2-2|TRBV28
TGTGCCAGCAGTATTAGGGCCAGAACGAACACCGGGGAGCTGTTTTTT
CASSIRARTNTGELFF
>-|-|TRBJ2-6|TRBV6-2/TRBV6-3
TGTGCCAGCAGTTACTCGGATTCTGGGGCCAACGTCCTGACTTTC
CASSYSDSGANVLTF
>-|many|TRBJ2-5|TRBV7-9
TGTGCCAGCCGGGCAGGACTACAAGAGACCCAGTACTTC
CASRAGLQETQYF
>-|-|TRBJ2-7|TRBV4-1
TGCGCCAGCAGCCAAGTTATAGGCAGCGCCTACGAGCAGTACTTC
CASSQVIGSAYEQYF
>-|few|TRBJ2-5|TRBV12-3/TRBV12-4
TGTGCCAGCACCGGGATATACCAAGAGACCCAGTACTTC
CASTGIYQETQYF
>-|-|TRBJ1-4|TRBV6-2/TRBV6-3
TGTGCCAGCAGTTACGCCGTGACAGACTCAACTAATGAAAAACTGTTTTTT
CASSYAVTDSTNEKLFF
>-|few|TRBJ2-2|TRBV4-1
TGCGCCAGCAGCCAAGAAGCAGGGGGGGCCGGGGAGCTGTTTTTT
CASSQEAGGAGELFF
>-|few|TRBJ2-5|TRBV6-5
TGTGCCAGCACGCCGGGCGGGATAGAGACCCAGTACTTC
CASTPGGIETQYF
>-|-|TRBJ2-6|TRBV6-5
TGTGCCAGCAGTTACACGGCGGGGAGCTCTGGGGCCAACGTCCTGACTTTC
CASSYTAGSSGANVLTF
>-|-|TRBJ2-3|TRBV11-2
TGTGCCAGCAGCCGAAGTATAGATACGCAGTATTTT
CASSRSIDTQYF
>-|-|TRBJ2-1|TRBV18
TGTGCCAGCTCACCGGACCACTCCTACAATGAGCAGTTCTTC
CASSPDHSYNEQFF
>-|many|TRBJ2-5|TRBV6-5
TGTGCCAGCAGTTACCGTTTCCAAGAGACCCAGTACTTC
CASSYRFQETQYF
>-|few|TRBJ2-5|TRBV6-6
TGTGCCAGCAGTTACCCTGGTGGAGTTCAAGAGACCCAGTACTTC
CASSYPGGVQETQYF
>-|few|TRBJ2-7|TRBV20-1
TGCAGTGCTAGAGTCAGGGGAAGCTACGAGCAGTACTTC
CSARVRGSYEQYF
>TRBD1|few|TRBJ1-2|TRBV5-1
TGCGCCAGCAGTCCAAAACCGGGACAGGGGGCTCTAGGCTATGGCTACACCTTC
CASSPKPGQGALGYGYTF
>-|-|TRBJ2-1|TRBV20-1
TGCAGTGCTAACCCAAAGGGAGAAGAGCAGTTCTTC
CSANPKGEEQFF
>-|-|TRBJ2-4|TRBV20-1
TGCAGTGCTAGAGCAGGGTGTAAGGCCCGTGACATTCAGTACTTC
CSARAGCKARDIQYF
>TRBD2|-|TRBJ2-2|TRBV7-7
TGTGCTAGCAGCGTAGCGGGAGGGCCGGACACCGGGGAGCTGTTTTTT
CASSVAGGPDTGELFF
>-|few|TRBJ2-5|TRBV5-1
TGCGCCAGCAGAGAGGGTTGGGAGACCCAGTACTTC
CASREGWETQYF
>-|-|TRBJ2-5|TRBV5-1
TGCGCCAGCCACAGGGACCAAGAGACCCAGTACTTC
CASHRDQETQYF
>-|-|TRBJ2-1|TRBV20-1
TGCAGTGCCGGTGGACTGAGGGGTGAGCAGTTCTTC
CSAGGLRGEQFF
>-|-|TRBJ2-5|TRBV2
TGTGCCAGCAGTGTGGGCACAGGTCGGCAAGAGACCCAGTACTTC
CASSVGTGRQETQYF
>TRBD1|-|TRBJ2-1|TRBV7-9
TGTGCCAGCAGCTTAGAACAGGGGCGCGCCAATGAGCAGTTCTTC
CASSLEQGRANEQFF
>TRBD2|many|TRBJ2-5|TRBV15
TGTGCCACCAGCAGAGGATTCGCTAGCGGGTTTCAAGAGACCCAGTACTTC
CATSRGFASGFQETQYF
>-|-|TRBJ1-5|TRBV6-2/TRBV6-3
TGTGCCAGCAGTTACCAGGGCGTCCTAGGCAATCAGCCCCAGCATTTT
CASSYQGVLGNQPQHF
>-|few|TRBJ2-1|TRBV28
TGTGCCAGCAGTTTCATCCTCCGGATTCATGAGCAGTTCTTC
CASSFILRIHEQFF
>TRBD1|few|TRBJ1-2|TRBV28
TGTGCCAGCAGTCCCGCCCGGGACAGACTCAATGGCTACACCTTC
CASSPARDRLNGYTF
>-|-|TRBJ2-6|TRBV12-3/TRBV12-4
TGTGCCAGCAGTTTAGCGTTTGAGTGGGTAGGGGGGGCCAACGTCCTGACTTTC
CASSLAFEWVGGANVLTF
>TRBD2|-|TRBJ2-3|TRBV11-2
TGTGCCAGCAGCTCCGCGGGAGCCCATTGGGATACGCAGTATTTT
CASSSAGAHWDTQYF
>-|few|TRBJ2-1|TRBV20-1
TGCAGTGCTGGGGCTACTAGGGGTGAGCAGTTCTTC
CSAGATRGEQFF
>-|many|TRBJ1-2|TRBV29-1
TGCAGCGTTGAAGAACTAGACAGGATCTATGGCTACACCTTC
CSVEELDRIYGYTF
>-|few|TRBJ2-7|TRBV15
TGTGCCACCAGCAGTACCGGGACGGGGGTCCCCTACGAGCAGTACTTC
CATSSTGTGVPYEQYF
>-|-|TRBJ2-3|TRBV24-1
TGTGCCACCAGTGACCCCACCGACGACAGGAGGTTTAATACGCAGTATTTT
CATSDPTDDRRFNTQYF
>-|-|TRBJ2-7|TRBV6-2/TRBV6-3
TGTGCCAGCAGTTACGAGGGAGCGTCCTACGAGCAGTACTTC
CASSYEGASYEQYF
>TRBD2|few|TRBJ2-5|TRBV7-2
TGTGCCAGCAGCCTCGCCGGGGGGGGCCAAGAGACCCAGTACTTC
CASSLAGGGQETQYF
>-|few|TRBJ1-1|TRBV29-1
TGCAGCTTCACACAGGGAATCGGCGACACTGAAGCTTTCTTT
CSFTQGIGDTEAFF
>-|few|TRBJ1-4|TRBV29-1
TGCAGCGTTGGGGATAATGAAAAACTGTTTTTT
CSVGDNEKLFF
>-|-|TRBJ2-5|TRBV6-5
TGTGCCAGCAGTTACTCGGGGGCTCGGGTGGGAGAGACCCAGTACTTC
CASSYSGARVGETQYF
>TRBD2|-|TRBJ2-5|TRBV29-1
TGCAGCGCGCTTCTAGCGGGAGGGAGAGAGACCCAGTACTTC
CSALLAGGRETQYF